The T cell receptor beta chain described here comes from a study of T cell repertoires in cytomegalovirus infection. Study background: Shared public TCR beta signatures pointed to both CMV infection and a matching HLA type. Study observations and caveats: Totalled public TCR beta family frequency picked out people who carried CMV plus the relevant HLA. The ex vivo response showed dominance by HLA-C-restricted CMV-specific TCR beta clonotypes.

Germline values: CDR1 MNHNY, CDR2 SVGAGI (reference sequence). The CDR3 is made up of 13 amino acids. The V end lost 7 bases, the J end lost 4 bases, and 11 bases lay between the germline ends. TCRdb ran MiXCR on the reads and lists one entry per CDR3 protein. Of about 310,000 distinct CDR3 sequences listed, roughly 16% are singletons. Remarks on this clonotype: Its antigen is still unknown.

The chain employs TRBV6-6 and TRBJ1-5; D is perhaps TRBD1 (6 bases). Sample: PBMCs. The sequence was obtained from a human donor in good health (CMV status not recorded). Some clones in this sample may be carry-over from other donors' samples. CDR3 residues: CASTKRGNQPQHF. The CDR3 DNA sequence: TGTGCCAGCACCAAAAGGGGGAATCAGCCCCAGCATTTT.